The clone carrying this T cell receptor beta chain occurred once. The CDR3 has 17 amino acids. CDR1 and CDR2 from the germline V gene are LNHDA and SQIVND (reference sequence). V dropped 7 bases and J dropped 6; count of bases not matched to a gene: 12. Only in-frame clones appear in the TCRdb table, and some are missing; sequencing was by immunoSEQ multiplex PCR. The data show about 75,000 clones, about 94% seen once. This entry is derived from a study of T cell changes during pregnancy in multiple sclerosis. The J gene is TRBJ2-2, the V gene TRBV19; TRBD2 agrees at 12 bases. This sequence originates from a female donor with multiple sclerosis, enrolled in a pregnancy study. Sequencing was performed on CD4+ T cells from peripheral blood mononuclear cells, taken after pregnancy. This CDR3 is CASTPRGLAGGSGELFF. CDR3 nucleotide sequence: TGTGCCAGTACCCCCCGAGGGCTAGCGGGAGGGTCCGGGGAGCTGTTTTTT.